At least ten counts were recorded for the clone carrying this T cell receptor beta chain. What it binds is not known. The data stem from a study of T-cell memory formation after mild COVID-19. The wider study: In these data, TCR clusters were largely donor specific.

Study-wide results and limits: Clones that got smaller from day 15 to 85 had even CD4/CD8, while clones growing later tipped toward CD4+. CM and EM subsets held most contracting CD4+ clones; EMRA held CD8+ ones.

TCRdb fed the 5' RACE reads into MiXCR, producing one record per CDR3 protein. The sample lists about 470,000 distinct CDR3 sequences; around a sixth were seen once. Germline CDR1 SQVTM, CDR2 ANQGSEA. The CDR3 consists of 14 residues. Trimming cost V 4 bases and J 3 bases, with 14 bases left between them. Sequenced input: PBMCs or a T cell subset sorted from them (not recorded which). The clonotype comes from an adult woman who had mild COVID-19 (a few samples of this study predate the infection). Cell type and time point are not known. This chain connects TRBV29-1 to TRBJ2-3; D is possibly TRBD2 (7 bases). The CDR3 sequence is CSVGGRGLTDTQYF. Written as DNA, the CDR3 is TGCAGCGTTGGAGGGCGGGGGCTTACAGATACGCAGTATTTT.